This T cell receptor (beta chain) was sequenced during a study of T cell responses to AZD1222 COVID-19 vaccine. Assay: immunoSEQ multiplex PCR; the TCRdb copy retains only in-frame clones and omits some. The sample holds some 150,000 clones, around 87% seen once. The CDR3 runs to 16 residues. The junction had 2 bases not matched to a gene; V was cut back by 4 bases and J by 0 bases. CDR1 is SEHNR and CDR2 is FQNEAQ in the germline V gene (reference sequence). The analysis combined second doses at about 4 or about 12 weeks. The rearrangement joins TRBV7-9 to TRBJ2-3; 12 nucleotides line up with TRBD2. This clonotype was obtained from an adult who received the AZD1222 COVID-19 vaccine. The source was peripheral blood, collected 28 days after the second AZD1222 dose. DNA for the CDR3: TGTGCCAGCAGCTCTAGCGGGAGGGCTAGCACAGATACGCAGTATTTT. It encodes CASSSSGRASTDTQYF.